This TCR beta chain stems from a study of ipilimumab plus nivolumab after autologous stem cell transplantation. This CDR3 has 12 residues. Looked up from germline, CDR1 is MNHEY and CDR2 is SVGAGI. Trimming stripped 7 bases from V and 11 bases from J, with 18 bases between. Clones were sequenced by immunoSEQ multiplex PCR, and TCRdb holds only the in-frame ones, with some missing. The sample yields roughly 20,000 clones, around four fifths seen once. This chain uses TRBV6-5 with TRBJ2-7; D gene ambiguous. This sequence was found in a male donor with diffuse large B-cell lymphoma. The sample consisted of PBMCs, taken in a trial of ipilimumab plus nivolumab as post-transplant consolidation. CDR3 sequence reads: CASTSDTGSEYF. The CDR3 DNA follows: TGTGCCAGCACCTCAGACACCGGCAGTGAGTACTTC.